The 24 T cell receptor beta chains presented below share a single source sample, sequenced in a study of tumor-infiltrating lymphocytes in localized non-small cell lung cancer. Using immunoSEQ multiplex PCR, the repertoire was profiled, and TCRdb retains in-frame clones only, with some absent. The table includes 9,500 to 15,000 clones, approximately 84% detected once. Material for sequencing was lung tumor tissue. All receptors come from a human donor with non-small cell lung cancer.

V gene TRBV7-2 combines with J gene TRBJ2-2, with unresolved D. The germline V gene encodes CDR1 SGHTA and CDR2 FQGNSA. The CDR3 runs to 14 residues. The ends were cut back, 2 bases at V and 4 bases at J, with 8 bases in the middle. The DNA of the CDR3 is TGTGCCAGCAGCTTAAGGCCGGGCACCGGGGAGCTGTTTTTT. It yields the protein CASSLRPGTGELFF.

The chain uses TRBV7-8 and TRBJ1-2; 7 bases agree with TRBD1. V gave up 1 base and J gave up 4 bases; unmatched junction bases: 6. The germline gives CDR1 SGHVS, CDR2 FQNEAQ. CDR3 length: 15 residues. The CDR3 bases are TGTGCCAGCAGCTTAGAGACAGGGACCAGCTATGGCTACACCTTC. This encodes CASSLETGTSYGYTF. The whole variable domain, remainder taken from reference TRBV7-8 and TRBJ1-2, is GAGVSQSPRYKVAKRGQDVALRCDPISGHVSLFWYQQALGQGPEFLTYFQNEAQLDKSGLPSDRFFAERPEGSVSTLKIQRTQQEDSAVYLCASSLETGTSYGYTFGSGTRLTVV.

The chain is built from TRBV5-1 and TRBJ1-2, with 8 bases aligning to TRBD1. The CDR3 length is 18 residues. After removal of 2 bases from V and 5 bases from J, the junction contained 17 bases not matched to a gene. Germline CDR1 and CDR2: SGHRS and YFSETQ. CDR3 in amino acids: CASSLAGTGVGIEYGYTF. The CDR3 DNA reads as TGCGCCAGCAGCTTAGCCGGGACAGGTGTTGGGATTGAGTATGGCTACACCTTC.

The chain has TRBV5-1 and TRBJ2-3, with D unresolved. Germline V gene sequence: CDR1 SGHRS, CDR2 YFSETQ. Trimming shortened V by 1 base and J by 0 bases, and 6 bases separated the two germline ends. This CDR3 is 14 amino acids long. CDR3 in DNA: TGCGCCAGCAGCTTGCAGTCCAGCACAGATACGCAGTATTTT. Protein sequence: CASSLQSSTDTQYF.

The rearrangement links TRBV2 to TRBJ2-5, with D unclear. CDR3 length equals 13 residues. Germline V lookup: CDR1 SNHLY, CDR2 FYNNEI. The V and J ends lost 6 bases and 1 base respectively, with 9 bases between them. The CDR3: CASSPDLQETQYF. DNA for the CDR3: TGTGCCAGCAGCCCGGACCTCCAAGAGACCCAGTACTTC.

V gene TRBV5-1 combines with J gene TRBJ2-5; 7 nucleotides line up with TRBD1. The V and J ends lost 4 bases and 5 bases, in that order; junction bases with no gene match: 11. The CDR3 sequence is 15 residues long. The V gene's germline CDR1 is SGHRS and CDR2 YFSETQ. CDR3: CASSPQGTGEETQYF. As DNA, the CDR3 is TGCGCCAGCAGCCCCCAGGGCACAGGGGAGGAGACCCAGTACTTC.

This clone has a single count. The rearrangement links TRBV6-1 to TRBJ2-1, with 13 bases that match TRBD2. With V trimmed by 10 bases and J by 3 bases, 3 bases remained unmatched. Germline CDR1 reads MNHNS; CDR2 reads SASEGT. This CDR3 region has 14 residues. The CDR3 loop is CATWTSGGYNEQFF. In DNA, the CDR3 is TGTGCCACCTGGACTAGCGGGGGCTACAATGAGCAGTTCTTC.

The V and J genes are TRBV6-1 and TRBJ2-2, with 8 bases that match TRBD2. Per the germline V gene, CDR1 is MNHNS and CDR2 is SASEGT. The trim removed 7 bases at V and 5 bases at J, leaving 6 bases unmatched. The CDR3 is 14 residues long. CDR3 residues: CASTGLASTGELFF. The CDR3 DNA sequence: TGTGCCAGCACCGGACTAGCTAGTACCGGGGAGCTGTTTTTT.

The chain carries TRBV4-2 and TRBJ2-7; D is uncertain. Trimming removed 4 bases from V and 1 base from J, with 11 bases in between. This CDR3 region has 14 residues. The germline V gene encodes CDR1 LGHNA and CDR2 YNFKEQ. CDR3 loop: CASSPDLGSYEQYF. The CDR3 coding sequence is TGTGCCAGCAGCCCAGACCTGGGATCCTACGAGCAGTACTTC.

The chain links TRBV7-8 to TRBJ2-5; D perhaps matches TRBD2 (5 bases). Germline-derived CDR1 and CDR2 are SGHVS and FQNEAQ. This CDR3 contains 15 residues. V shed 5 bases and J shed 2 bases, with 15 bases lying between them. As DNA, the CDR3 is TGTGCCAGCAGCCACTCATGGGGAGTGCAAGAGACCCAGTACTTC. Its protein is CASSHSWGVQETQYF.

This chain uses TRBV5-6 with TRBJ2-1, with D possibly being TRBD1 (7 bases). The V end lost 4 bases, the J end lost 1 base, and 15 bases lay between the germline ends. The CDR3 sequence is 16 residues long. The germline V gene has CDR1 SGHDT and CDR2 YYEEEE. Here the CDR3 reads CASSRGVTGSYNEQFF. The CDR3 nucleotides read TGTGCCAGCAGCAGGGGGGTGACAGGGTCCTACAATGAGCAGTTCTTC.

The chain is built from TRBV6-5 and TRBJ1-5; maybe TRBD1 (5 bases). This CDR3 has 14 amino acids. The V and J ends lost 6 bases and 7 bases respectively, with 16 bases between them. Looked up from germline, CDR1 is MNHEY and CDR2 is SVGAGI. DNA for the CDR3: TGTGCCAGCAGCTTTGGGGCAGGGAGGCAGCCCCAGCATTTT. It codes for CASSFGAGRQPQHF.

This clone occurred a few times. J is TRBJ1-1 and V is TRBV5-1, with 10 bases that match TRBD1. CDR1 is SGHRS and CDR2 is YFSETQ in the germline V gene. The CDR3 is 16 residues long. J gave up 4 bases and V 2 bases, and 8 bases lay outside the gene matches. The CDR3, as DNA: TGCGCCAGCAGCTTTGGGACAGGGGAAAGAGCCACTGAAGCTTTCTTT. Its protein product is CASSFGTGERATEAFF.

CDR3 sequence: CASSPPSGGSNTQYF. For the CDR3, the DNA is TGTGCCAGCTCACCACCGAGCGGGGGGTCGAATACGCAGTATTTT. The J gene is TRBJ2-3, the V gene TRBV18, with 9 nucleotides matching TRBD2. This CDR3 has 15 residues. The germline V gene encodes CDR1 KGHSH and CDR2 LQKENI. V was clipped by 0 bases and J by 7 bases; unmatched bases: 5.

The rearrangement joins TRBV19 to TRBJ1-1; D possibly corresponds to TRBD1 (5 bases). CDR3 length: 15 residues. V lost 3 bases and J lost 6, with 17 bases in between. Germline values: CDR1 LNHDA, CDR2 SQIVND (reference sequence). The CDR3 region is CASSIGAGWKAEAFF. DNA of the CDR3: TGTGCCAGTAGTATTGGGGCAGGGTGGAAGGCTGAAGCTTTCTTT.

V gene TRBV30 combines with J gene TRBJ1-2; D gene ambiguous. CDR1 is GTSNPN, CDR2 SVGIG, per germline (reference sequence). There are 14 residues in the CDR3. The V end was cut by 1 base, the J end by 6 bases, with 15 bases between. Here the CDR3 DNA reads TGTGCCTGGAGTGCCGGAGTAGCTAGGGATGGCTACACCTTC. Translation: CAWSAGVARDGYTF.

V is TRBV4-1 and J is TRBJ2-7; D is unresolved. The CDR3 extends over 15 amino acids. Trimming removed 5 bases at V and 5 bases at J, with 19 bases between. In germline, CDR1 is MGHRA, CDR2 YSYEKL. The chain's CDR3 is CASSSLGPTSNEQYF. DNA of the CDR3: TGCGCCAGCAGCTCCCTAGGCCCGACCAGCAACGAGCAGTACTTC.

The V gene is TRBV5-6, the J gene TRBJ1-2; D gene uncertain. Trimming pared 1 base from V and 0 bases from J, leaving 10 bases between. CDR1 is SGHDT, CDR2 YYEEEE, per germline. The CDR3 runs 15 residues. The CDR3, as DNA: TGTGCCAGCAGCTTGCGAATTGGGGCTAACTATGGCTACACCTTC. Protein sequence: CASSLRIGANYGYTF.

The gene calls are TRBV4-1 and TRBJ1-3, with D maybe TRBD1 (5 bases). Trimming stripped 1 base from V and 4 bases from J, with 11 bases between. The germline V gene encodes CDR1 MGHRA and CDR2 YSYEKL. The CDR3 spans 15 residues. The chain's CDR3 is CASSQAGTEGNTIYF. The DNA of the CDR3 is TGCGCCAGCAGCCAAGCCGGGACGGAGGGAAACACCATATATTTT.

CDR3 region: CASSRYSQGIINGYTF. DNA for the CDR3: TGTGCCAGCAGCAGATACTCTCAGGGAATTATTAATGGCTACACCTTC. The rearrangement links TRBV11-2 to TRBJ1-2; tentative D call: TRBD1 (5 bases). Germline lookup yields CDR1 SGHAT and CDR2 FQNNGV. With 5 bases removed from V and 6 bases from J, the gap between germline ends came to 22 bases. This CDR3 has 16 amino acids.

This chain joins TRBV6-6 and TRBJ2-1; D uncertain. Between the trimmed V and J ends, which lost 0 bases and 3 bases, there was a span of 3 bases. The CDR3 sequence is 13 residues long. Germline-derived CDR1 and CDR2 are MNHNY and SVGAGI (reference sequence). The CDR3 loop reads CASSYSNYNEQFF. Written as DNA, the CDR3 is TGTGCCAGCAGTTACTCAAACTACAATGAGCAGTTCTTC.

The chain couples TRBV11-3 to TRBJ2-5, with D tentatively TRBD1 or TRBD2 (5 bases each). V lost 3 bases and J 3 bases, leaving 5 bases between the germline ends. CDR3 size: 12 residues. Germline CDR1 SGHNT, CDR2 YENEEA. The CDR3 nucleotides are TGTGCCAGCAGCTTGGGGGAAGAGACCCAGTACTTC. Its protein product is CASSLGEETQYF.

The J gene is TRBJ1-2, the V gene TRBV7-9; 7 bases align to TRBD1. This CDR3 contains 16 residues. V trimming: 4 bases; J trimming: 5 bases; junction bases outside the gene matches: 13. Germline CDR1 is SEHNR and CDR2 is FQNEAQ (reference sequence). CDR3 coding DNA: TGTGCCAGCAGCTCCCAACGACAGGGCACGCAGTATGGCTACACCTTC. Translated: CASSSQRQGTQYGYTF. Combining the CDR3 with reference TRBV7-9 and TRBJ1-2 gives the whole variable domain DTGVSQNPRHKITKRGQNVTFRCDPISEHNRLYWYRQTLGQGPEFLTYFQNEAQLEKSRLLSDRFSAERPKGSFSTLEIQRTEQGDSAMYLCASSSQRQGTQYGYTFGSGTRLTVV.

The V call is TRBV6-1, the J call TRBJ2-2; D is undetermined. The CDR3 is 14 residues long. Deletions cut 6 bases from V and 7 bases from J, with 15 bases between. Germline V gene lookup returns CDR1 MNHNS and CDR2 SASEGT. The CDR3 sequence: CASSSAHDGGELFF. Here the CDR3 DNA reads TGTGCCAGCAGCTCAGCCCACGACGGCGGGGAGCTGTTTTTT.